A single sample is the source of the 21 T cell receptor beta chains below, sequenced in a study of post-analysis software for immune sequencing data. Broader study findings: There were about 5 TRBV segments more frequent in patients than controls, and TRBV5-6, TRBV5-1 and TRBV20-1 were among them.

Carried by the TCR beta cDNA libraries were unique molecular identifiers. TCRdb passed the PCR reads through MiXCR, listing each CDR3 protein once. This repertoire shows approximately 250,000 distinct CDR3 sequences, 35% to 40% found once; its top ten account for around 4.7%. The antigens for these receptors are not known. Material for sequencing was blood. The receptor source for this set is a girl aged 10 to 17 with multiple sclerosis.

Regarding this clonotype: Because the CDR3's place on the DNA is in doubt, the DNA is left out and the CDR3 is given as listed by TCRdb. CDR3 region: CASSPVGAGNTETFF. This rearrangement joins TRBV7-2 to TRBJ1-1; TRBD1 is the table's D call, not checked against the DNA. Per germline, CDR1 SGHTA and CDR2 FQGNSA. The CDR3 totals 15 residues, both ends included.

This clonotype was seen a few times. A single base separates this from a much larger clone, so it may be a read error. The chain links TRBV5-1 to TRBJ1-2; 9 bases align to TRBD1. The CDR3 totals 15 residues. Losses at the gene ends were 4 bases for V and 8 bases for J; bases not matched to a gene: 12. Germline V gene lookup returns CDR1 SGHRS and CDR2 YFSETQ. Here the CDR3 DNA reads TGCGCCAGCAGCCGGGAGGGACAGGGAAGCGCCGGCTACACCTTC. The encoded protein is CASSREGQGSAGYTF.

This clonotype was picked up many times. V usage is TRBV5-5 and J usage is TRBJ1-2; D is possibly TRBD1 (5 bases). Germline assignment: CDR1 SGHKS and CDR2 YYEKEE (reference sequence). This CDR3 comprises 14 residues. The V gene lost 4 bases and the J gene lost 1 base, with 11 bases spanning the gap. CDR3 protein: CASSRMGVNYGYTF. As DNA, the CDR3 is TGTGCCAGCAGCCGAATGGGGGTTAACTATGGCTACACCTTC.

Ten or more counts support this clonotype. This chain connects TRBV11-2 to TRBJ2-3; the D gene is possibly TRBD1 (6 bases). V lost 5 bases, J lost 3 bases, and 15 bases lay in between. Germline CDR1 reads SGHAT; CDR2 reads FQNNGV. The CDR3 has 15 amino acids. For the CDR3, the DNA is TGTGCCAGCAGCCACCTGAGGGGGTTGACAGATACGCAGTATTTT. Translated: CASSHLRGLTDTQYF.

This clonotype was seen at least ten times. The chain joins TRBV20-1 to TRBJ2-1; the D gene is possibly TRBD1 (5 bases). The CDR3 contains 16 residues. The V and J ends lost 0 bases and 6 bases respectively, with 18 bases between them. The V gene's germline CDR1 is DFQATT and CDR2 SNEGSKA (reference sequence). CDR3 region: CSARDRRQGTPNEQFF. The CDR3 bases are TGCAGTGCTAGAGATAGGCGGCAGGGCACCCCCAATGAGCAGTTCTTC.

This clonotype appeared once. As DNA, the CDR3 is TGTGCCAGCAGCGTTGGGCGGGGTGCCAGCACAGATACGCAGTATTTT. Translated: CASSVGRGASTDTQYF. The chain links TRBV9 to TRBJ2-3, with D possibly being TRBD2 (6 bases). This CDR3 spans 16 amino acids. CDR1 SGDLS and CDR2 YYNGEE come from the germline V gene. With 2 bases removed from V and 0 bases from J, the gap between germline ends came to 13 bases.

Remarks on this clonotype: This sequence may be a read error, since a much larger clone differs from it by one base. The rearrangement uses TRBV7-9 and TRBJ2-3; no clear D. Germline V gene lookup returns CDR1 SEHNR and CDR2 FQNEAQ (reference sequence). The CDR3 is made up of 13 amino acids. The CDR3 DNA reads as TGTGCCAGCAGCCCGGACCTGTTGGATAGGCAGTATTTT. It is translated as CASSPDLLDRQYF.

V usage is TRBV27 and J usage is TRBJ2-3, with D perhaps matching TRBD2 (6 bases). Trimming stripped 5 bases from V and 2 bases from J, with 11 bases between. The CDR3 extends over 14 amino acids. CDR1 and CDR2 from the germline V gene are MNHEY and SMNVEV (reference sequence). In DNA, the CDR3 is TGTGCCAGCAGTCCGGGACTCACCACAGATACGCAGTATTTT. Amino acid sequence: CASSPGLTTDTQYF.

This clonotype was counted ten times or more. The chain combines TRBV20-1 with TRBJ2-3, with a tentative D call TRBD1 (6 bases). The CDR3 has 16 amino acids. Germline V lookup: CDR1 DFQATT, CDR2 SNEGSKA (reference sequence). With 4 bases removed from V and 2 bases from J, the gap between germline ends came to 19 bases. The CDR3 DNA reads as TGCAGTGCTAAGACCTCAGGGGTTTACCCCACAGATACGCAGTATTTT. Encoded protein: CSAKTSGVYPTDTQYF.

This clonotype was found a few times. Possible read error: a much larger clone is one base away. This chain links TRBV11-2 with TRBJ1-2; no clear D. The CDR3 consists of 13 residues. V was pared by 4 bases and J by 4 bases, with 10 bases between. Germline-derived CDR1 and CDR2 are SGHAT and FQNNGV. Here the CDR3 DNA reads TGTGCCAGCAGCTCCCGACCAAGCTATGGCTACACCTTC. Protein product: CASSSRPSYGYTF.

In this sample, this clonotype turned up a few times. The V and J genes are TRBV30 and TRBJ2-3, with D tentatively TRBD2 (5 bases). This CDR3 is 13 amino acids long. Germline V CDR1 and CDR2: GTSNPN, SVGIG (reference sequence). V lost 4 bases, J lost 2 bases, and 10 bases lay in between. For the CDR3, the DNA is TGTGCCTGGAACCGGGGTGTCACAGATACGCAGTATTTT. It yields the protein CAWNRGVTDTQYF.

As regards this clonotype: A much larger clone differs from this one at a single base, so this may be a read error. The V gene is TRBV5-5, the J gene TRBJ2-1; D is perhaps TRBD1 or TRBD2 (5 bases each). Near its end, the DNA agrees better with TRBJ2-7, so the J call may be wrong. CDR3 length: 15 residues. Looked up from germline, CDR1 is SGHKS and CDR2 is YYEKEE (reference sequence). This CDR3 reads CASSLLWGFYNEQYF. The CDR3 DNA reads TGTGCCAGCAGCTTGTTATGGGGGTTCTACAATGAGCAGTACTTC.

As to this clonotype: A much bigger clone sits one base away, suggesting this may be a read error. The final CDR3 position lacks the conserved phenylalanine or tryptophan, pointing to a likely read error. The chain couples TRBV2 to TRBJ2-3; D is unresolved. The CDR3 has 11 amino acids. V was shortened by 10 bases and J by 6 bases, with 11 bases between the two germline ends. From germline, CDR1 is SNHLY and CDR2 FYNNEI. CDR3 DNA sequence: TGTGCCATCATAGTGGTCGATACGCAGTATTTG. Protein product: CAIIVVDTQYL.

This clonotype was counted many times. The CDR3 coding sequence is TGTGCCATCAGTGGGCAGGGCTTAGGAGAGACCCAGTACTTC. The encoded protein is CAISGQGLGETQYF. The chain has TRBV10-3 and TRBJ2-5; D is perhaps TRBD1 (5 bases). CDR1 is ENHRY and CDR2 is SYGVKD in the germline V gene. Trimming left V 4 bases short and J 4 bases short, with 13 bases between. This CDR3 has 14 amino acids.

Comment on this clonotype: This may stem from a read error, because a much larger clone lies one nucleotide away. The V call is TRBV20-1, the J call TRBJ2-1; D might be TRBD2 (6 bases). V was trimmed by 6 bases and J by 6 bases, leaving 12 bases between them. The CDR3 is made up of 12 amino acids. CDR1 is DFQATT, CDR2 SNEGSKA, per germline (reference sequence). CDR3 DNA: TGCAGTGCAGCCGGGAGCCGCAATGAGCAGTTCTTC. This translates into CSAAGSRNEQFF.

The chain combines TRBV9 with TRBJ2-2; D is unresolved. CDR3 length: 14 residues. Germline CDR1 is SGDLS and CDR2 is YYNGEE. Trimming took off 0 bases at V and 4 bases at J, with 7 bases between the two ends. CDR3 in amino acids: CASSVDVVTGELFF. Written as DNA, the CDR3 is TGTGCCAGCAGCGTAGATGTGGTCACCGGGGAGCTGTTTTTT.

The chain has TRBV29-1 and TRBJ2-5; tentatively, D is TRBD2 (6 bases). The J call may be mistaken, given a closer DNA end match to TRBJ2-7. There are 10 residues in the CDR3. Germline CDR1 and CDR2: SQVTM and ANQGSEA. Here the CDR3 reads CSVGSGEQYF. CDR3 bases: TGCAGCGTTGGTAGCGGCGAGCAGTACTTC.

The CDR3 here is CSVRTGTYEQYF. Here the CDR3 DNA reads TGCAGCGTAAGGACAGGTACCTACGAGCAGTACTTC. The chain is built from TRBV29-1 and TRBJ2-7, with TRBD1 identical over 7 bases. Germline assignment: CDR1 SQVTM and CDR2 ANQGSEA. J gave up 2 bases and V 6 bases, and 4 bases lay outside the gene matches. This CDR3 contains 12 residues.

The chain is built from TRBV6-5 and TRBJ2-2, with D uncertain. The CDR3 has 12 amino acids. CDR1 is MNHEY, CDR2 SVGAGI, per germline. Deletions cut 5 bases from V and 7 bases from J, with 8 bases between. CDR3: CASSQVGGELFF. For the CDR3, the DNA is TGTGCCAGCAGTCAGGTGGGCGGGGAGCTGTTTTTT.

In its sample, this clonotype was seen once. No conserved phenylalanine or tryptophan ends this CDR3, so it is likely a read error. The DNA is left out, because the CDR3 cannot be placed on it with certainty; the CDR3 is given as TCRdb lists it. The chain couples TRBV10-3 to TRBJ2-1; no DNA check was done on the table's D call, TRBD2. The CDR3 totals 14 residues, both ends included. Germline V gene sequence: CDR1 ENHRY, CDR2 SYGVKD. CDR3: CAISESSGSNEQCS.

This clonotype came up a few times. The chain couples TRBV20-1 to TRBJ2-1; 8 bases line up with TRBD2. The CDR3 spans 16 residues. Germline V gene sequence: CDR1 DFQATT, CDR2 SNEGSKA (reference sequence). V trimming: 2 bases; J trimming: 4 bases; junction bases outside the gene matches: 10. The CDR3 loop reads CSARPLAAQTYNEQFF. The CDR3 coding sequence is TGCAGTGCTAGACCACTAGCGGCCCAGACTTACAATGAGCAGTTCTTC.